These 3 T cell receptor beta chains were sequenced from one sample in a study of blood T cell repertoires in COVID-19. Data came from immunoSEQ multiplex PCR; TCRdb stores just in-frame clones and leaves some out. The table records about 150,000 clones, roughly four fifths of them present only once. The sequencing sample was made of peripheral blood. The origin of the receptors is a human donor with acute or convalescent COVID-19. The donor label of this sample is uncertain.

The chain joins TRBV9 to TRBJ1-3; 7 bases are shared with TRBD1. The CDR3 contains 15 residues. Germline V lookup: CDR1 SGDLS, CDR2 YYNGEE. V lost 3 bases, J lost 2 bases, and 5 bases stayed unmatched. CDR3 sequence: CASSAIDRAGNTIYF. The CDR3, as DNA: TGTGCCAGCAGCGCAATTGACAGGGCTGGAAACACCATATATTTT.

The chain has TRBV30 and TRBJ1-5; no firm D call. The V end was cut by 0 bases, the J end by 3 bases, with 6 bases between. The CDR3 spans 13 residues. Looked up from germline, CDR1 is GTSNPN and CDR2 is SVGIG (reference sequence). The DNA for the CDR3 is TGTGCCTGGAGTGTAGACTACAATCAGCCCCAGCATTTT. Protein: CAWSVDYNQPQHF.

The chain combines TRBV6-5 with TRBJ1-1, with a weak D call TRBD1 (5 bases). Germline loops: CDR1 MNHEY, CDR2 SVGAGI. CDR3 length equals 13 residues. Trimming cost V 2 bases and J 4 bases, with 8 bases left between them. The DNA for the CDR3 is TGTGCCAGCAGTTACGGAGGGGCCACTGAAGCTTTCTTT. It yields the protein CASSYGGATEAFF.